The present T cell receptor beta chain was sequenced within a study of cytomegalovirus exposure and HLA in healthy donors. Primers included in the PCR were 60 Vbeta and 13 Jbeta primers. Profiled with immunoSEQ multiplex PCR; TCRdb holds only in-frame clones, not every one. The specimen's table records around 140,000 clones. Remarks on this clone: Its antigen is undetermined.

The germline gives CDR1 SNHLY, CDR2 FYNNEI. With V trimmed by 4 bases and J by 5 bases, 8 bases remained unmatched. This CDR3 is built from 15 residues. Study observations and caveats: In all likelihood, a cluster of highly shared sequence variants was a sequencing artifact. What a later analysis reportedly showed was that an Asian-associated ancestry cluster had fewer N-insertions than the 666-donor mean.

This receptor was taken from a woman aged 45-65 years in good health and CMV-seronegative. The material sequenced was PBMCs. The J gene is TRBJ2-7, the V gene TRBV2, with 10 bases lining up with TRBD2. CDR3 residues: CASSARLAGDHEQYF. CDR3 bases: TGTGCCAGCAGTGCACGGCTAGCGGGAGACCACGAGCAGTACTTC.